Sequencing of this TCR beta chain was carried out in a study of blood T cells in healthy people across ages. Losses at the gene ends were 3 bases for V and 5 bases for J; bases not matched to a gene: 10. Germline lookup yields CDR1 ENHRY and CDR2 SYGVKD. The CDR3 consists of 16 residues. Comments on this clonotype: Its antigen is undetermined.

The study's findings and limits: CMV status of donors was not determined, possibly confounding expanded clonotype changes. Per-million-T-cell TCR beta diversity fell roughly linearly with age.

Through a sample-barcoded 5' primer and a J-beta primer mix, a second PCR was run for roughly 6 to 12 cycles. A tag from a template-switch adaptor with 12 random nucleotides marked each cDNA molecule. TCRdb reanalysed the 5' RACE reads using MiXCR and keeps one entry per CDR3 protein. The sample yields 2 million or so distinct CDR3 sequences, roughly 52% seen once. This chain joins TRBV10-3 and TRBJ1-1; 9 nucleotides line up with TRBD1. The TCR originated in a woman aged 40-49 years in good health. Sequencing was performed on blood. The CDR3 loop reads CAISDAGTGRFTEAFF. Here the CDR3 DNA reads TGTGCCATCAGTGATGCCGGGACAGGGCGATTTACTGAAGCTTTCTTT.